The rows below give T cell receptor beta chains drawn from one sample of a study of early T cells in non-severe SARS-CoV-2 infection. MiXCR, run by TCRdb on the 5' RACE reads, gives a single entry per CDR3 protein. The sample lists 50,000 to 55,000 distinct CDR3 sequences, about a tenth seen once, with just under 15% in the top ten. Material: whole blood. Receptors were obtained from an adult who was a healthcare worker with PCR-confirmed SARS-CoV-2 infection or an uninfected control (not recorded which). Both conserved end residues are part of each CDR3. Fields, in order: CDR3 length, J gene, D gene, clone size, V gene, CDR3 protein, CDR3 DNA. D genes are given only for firm matches. Only part of the rows carry a size: once, few, many, or a class if the clone is expanded.

cdr3_length: 20
j_call: TRBJ2-5
d_call: TRBD2
clone_size: many
v_call: TRBV28
cdr3_aa: CASSSGLAELRPWGRETQYF
cdr3_nt: TGTGCCAGCAGTTCGGGACTAGCGGAGCTCCGACCGTGGGGCAGAGAGACCCAGTACTTC

cdr3_length: 15
j_call: TRBJ2-7
d_call: NA
clone_size: NA
v_call: TRBV6-6
cdr3_aa: CASSYSGRISYEQYF
cdr3_nt: TGTGCCAGCAGTTACTCGGGACGGATCTCCTACGAGCAGTACTTC

cdr3_length: 14
j_call: TRBJ2-4
d_call: NA
clone_size: many
v_call: TRBV6-2/TRBV6-3
cdr3_aa: CASSPTLAKNIQYF
cdr3_nt: TGTGCCAGCAGCCCTACTTTAGCCAAAAACATTCAGTACTTC

cdr3_length: 11
j_call: TRBJ1-1
d_call: NA
clone_size: NA
v_call: TRBV12-5
cdr3_aa: CASGYDSEAFF
cdr3_nt: TGTGCTAGTGGCTACGACTCCGAAGCTTTCTTT

cdr3_length: 15
j_call: TRBJ2-7
d_call: TRBD1
clone_size: many
v_call: TRBV7-9
cdr3_aa: CASSLTGTGGNEQYF
cdr3_nt: TGTGCCAGCAGCTTAACCGGGACAGGGGGTAATGAGCAGTACTTC

cdr3_length: 13
j_call: TRBJ1-1
d_call: NA
clone_size: NA
v_call: TRBV18
cdr3_aa: CASSPQPYTEAFF
cdr3_nt: TGTGCCAGCTCGCCACAGCCGTACACTGAAGCTTTCTTT

cdr3_length: 13
j_call: TRBJ2-1
d_call: NA
clone_size: NA
v_call: TRBV5-1
cdr3_aa: CASSFGQFNEQFF
cdr3_nt: TGCGCCAGCAGCTTCGGACAGTTTAATGAGCAGTTCTTC

cdr3_length: 11
j_call: TRBJ1-1
d_call: NA
clone_size: many
v_call: TRBV28
cdr3_aa: CASSFHSEAFF
cdr3_nt: TGTGCCAGCAGTTTTCACAGTGAAGCTTTCTTT

cdr3_length: 13
j_call: TRBJ2-7
d_call: TRBD1
clone_size: many
v_call: TRBV7-9
cdr3_aa: CASSFGQGYEQYF
cdr3_nt: TGTGCCAGCAGCTTCGGACAGGGATACGAGCAGTACTTC

cdr3_length: 15
j_call: TRBJ1-1
d_call: TRBD1
clone_size: NA
v_call: TRBV7-9
cdr3_aa: CASSMTGGRGTEAFF
cdr3_nt: TGTGCCAGCAGCATGACAGGGGGCAGGGGCACTGAAGCTTTCTTT

cdr3_length: 14
j_call: TRBJ2-4
d_call: NA
clone_size: NA
v_call: TRBV29-1
cdr3_aa: CSVRGTLAKNIQYF
cdr3_nt: TGCAGCGTTAGGGGGACACTAGCCAAAAACATTCAGTACTTC

cdr3_length: 16
j_call: TRBJ2-7
d_call: NA
clone_size: many
v_call: TRBV5-1
cdr3_aa: CASSGNPGLSTNEQYF
cdr3_nt: TGCGCCAGCAGCGGAAATCCAGGGTTATCAACTAACGAGCAGTACTTC

cdr3_length: 16
j_call: TRBJ2-1
d_call: TRBD2
clone_size: few
v_call: TRBV4-3
cdr3_aa: CASSASGLAFYNEQFF
cdr3_nt: TGCGCCAGCAGCGCCTCTGGACTAGCCTTCTACAATGAGCAGTTCTTC

cdr3_length: 12
j_call: TRBJ1-1
d_call: NA
clone_size: NA
v_call: TRBV3-1
cdr3_aa: CASSQAGTEAFF
cdr3_nt: TGTGCCAGCAGCCAAGCGGGCACTGAAGCTTTCTTT

cdr3_length: 16
j_call: TRBJ2-3
d_call: TRBD2
clone_size: few
v_call: TRBV28
cdr3_aa: CASSPRGGVVADTQYF
cdr3_nt: TGTGCCAGCAGTCCGCGTGGGGGGGTAGTGGCAGATACGCAGTATTTT

cdr3_length: 13
j_call: TRBJ2-2
d_call: NA
clone_size: NA
v_call: TRBV14
cdr3_aa: CASSLQDTGELFF
cdr3_nt: TGTGCCAGCAGCCTACAGGACACCGGGGAGCTGTTTTTT

cdr3_length: 14
j_call: TRBJ1-3
d_call: NA
clone_size: NA
v_call: TRBV12-3/TRBV12-4
cdr3_aa: CASSLQEGGNTIYF
cdr3_nt: TGTGCCAGCAGTTTACAGGAGGGCGGAAACACCATATATTTT

cdr3_length: 15
j_call: TRBJ2-7
d_call: NA
clone_size: many
v_call: TRBV3-1
cdr3_aa: CASSLYTVKGYEQYF
cdr3_nt: TGTGCCAGCAGCCTGTACACAGTAAAAGGCTACGAGCAGTACTTC

cdr3_length: 16
j_call: TRBJ1-1
d_call: NA
clone_size: few
v_call: TRBV5-1
cdr3_aa: CASSHGGSGALTEAFF
cdr3_nt: TGCGCCAGCAGCCACGGAGGGTCGGGGGCCCTCACTGAAGCTTTCTTT

cdr3_length: 13
j_call: TRBJ2-7
d_call: TRBD2
clone_size: NA
v_call: TRBV6-2/TRBV6-3
cdr3_aa: CASSKTSGYEQYF
cdr3_nt: TGTGCCAGCAGCAAGACTAGCGGCTACGAGCAGTACTTC

cdr3_length: 15
j_call: TRBJ2-1
d_call: NA
clone_size: NA
v_call: TRBV19
cdr3_aa: CASSIDRPGGNEQFF
cdr3_nt: TGTGCCAGTAGTATAGATAGGCCCGGGGGCAATGAGCAGTTCTTC

cdr3_length: 17
j_call: TRBJ2-3
d_call: TRBD2
clone_size: NA
v_call: TRBV7-8
cdr3_aa: CASSLLLSGRAPDTQYF
cdr3_nt: TGTGCCAGCAGCTTACTCCTTAGCGGGAGGGCCCCGGATACGCAGTATTTT

cdr3_length: 11
j_call: TRBJ1-1
d_call: NA
clone_size: many
v_call: TRBV28
cdr3_aa: CASSFQGEAFF
cdr3_nt: TGTGCCAGCAGTTTCCAGGGTGAAGCTTTCTTT

cdr3_length: 13
j_call: TRBJ2-1
d_call: NA
clone_size: many
v_call: TRBV12-3/TRBV12-4
cdr3_aa: CASSTLAYNEQFF
cdr3_nt: TGTGCCAGCAGCACCCTAGCTTACAATGAGCAGTTCTTC

cdr3_length: 13
j_call: TRBJ2-7
d_call: TRBD2
clone_size: many
v_call: TRBV28
cdr3_aa: CASKGGSSYEQYF
cdr3_nt: TGTGCCAGCAAAGGCGGGAGCTCCTACGAGCAGTACTTC

cdr3_length: 14
j_call: TRBJ2-3
d_call: NA
clone_size: NA
v_call: TRBV7-2
cdr3_aa: CASSLGWSTDTQYF
cdr3_nt: TGTGCCAGCAGCTTAGGGTGGAGCACAGATACGCAGTATTTT

cdr3_length: 15
j_call: TRBJ2-5
d_call: NA
clone_size: many
v_call: TRBV5-6
cdr3_aa: CASMPGDKNKETQYF
cdr3_nt: TGTGCGAGCATGCCGGGGGACAAAAACAAAGAGACCCAGTACTTC

cdr3_length: 14
j_call: TRBJ1-3
d_call: NA
clone_size: few
v_call: TRBV29-1
cdr3_aa: CSVLDPNSGNTIYF
cdr3_nt: TGCAGCGTTCTCGATCCTAACTCTGGAAACACCATATATTTT